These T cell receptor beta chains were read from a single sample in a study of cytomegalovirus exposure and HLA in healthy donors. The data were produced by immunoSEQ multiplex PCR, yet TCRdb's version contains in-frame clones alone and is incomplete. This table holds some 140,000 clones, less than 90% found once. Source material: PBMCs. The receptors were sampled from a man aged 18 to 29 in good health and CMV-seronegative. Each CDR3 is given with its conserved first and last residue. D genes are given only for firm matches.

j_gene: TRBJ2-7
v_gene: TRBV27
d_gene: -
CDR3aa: CASSSKVTPGHHYEQYF
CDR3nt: TGTGCCAGCAGTTCCAAAGTAACCCCGGGACACCACTACGAGCAGTACTTC

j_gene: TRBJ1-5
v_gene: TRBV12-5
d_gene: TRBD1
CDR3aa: CASGLPGTEFGQPQHF
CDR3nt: TGTGCTAGTGGTTTGCCCGGGACAGAGTTCGGTCAGCCCCAGCATTTT

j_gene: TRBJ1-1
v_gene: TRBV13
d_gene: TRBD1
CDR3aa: CASSFGTGSTEAFF
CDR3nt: TGTGCCAGCAGCTTTGGGACAGGGTCGACTGAAGCTTTCTTT

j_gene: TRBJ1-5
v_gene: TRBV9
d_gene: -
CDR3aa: CASSVEGGDQPQHF
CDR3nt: TGTGCCAGCAGCGTAGAGGGGGGGGATCAGCCCCAGCATTTT

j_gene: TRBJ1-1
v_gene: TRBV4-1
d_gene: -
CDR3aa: CASRSGTRNTEAFF
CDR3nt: TGCGCCAGCAGATCCGGGACAAGGAACACTGAAGCTTTCTTT

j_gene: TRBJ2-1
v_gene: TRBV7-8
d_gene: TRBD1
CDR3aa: CASSSWTGRYNEQFF
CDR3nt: TGTGCCAGCAGCTCCTGGACAGGGAGGTACAATGAGCAGTTCTTC

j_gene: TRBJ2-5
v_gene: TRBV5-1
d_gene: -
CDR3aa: CASSHGTSEETQYF
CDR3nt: TGCGCCAGCAGCCATGGGACATCGGAAGAGACCCAGTACTTC

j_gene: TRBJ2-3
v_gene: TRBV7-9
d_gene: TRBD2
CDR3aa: CASSSRLAVSTDTQYF
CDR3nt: TGTGCCAGCAGCTCCCGGCTAGCGGTTAGCACAGATACGCAGTATTTT

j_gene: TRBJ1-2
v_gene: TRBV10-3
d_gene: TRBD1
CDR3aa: CAITTDRVNYGYTF
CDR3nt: TGTGCCATCACAACGGACAGGGTGAACTATGGCTACACCTTC

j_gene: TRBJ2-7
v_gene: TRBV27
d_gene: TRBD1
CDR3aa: CASRGQGVHEQYF
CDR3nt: TGTGCCAGCAGAGGACAGGGAGTCCACGAGCAGTACTTC

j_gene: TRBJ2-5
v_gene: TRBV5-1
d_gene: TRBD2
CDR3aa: CASSVGLAGETQYF
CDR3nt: TGCGCCAGCAGCGTCGGACTAGCGGGAGAGACCCAGTACTTC

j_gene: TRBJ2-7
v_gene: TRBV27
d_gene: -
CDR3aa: CASSLLRPGDEWEQYF
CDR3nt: TGTGCCAGCAGTTTATTAAGGCCCGGGGATGAGTGGGAGCAGTACTTC

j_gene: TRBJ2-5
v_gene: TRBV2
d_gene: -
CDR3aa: CASTAYQETQYF
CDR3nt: TGTGCCAGCACCGCGTACCAAGAGACCCAGTACTTC